The T cell receptor (beta chain) under discussion was sequenced for a study of early T cells in non-severe SARS-CoV-2 infection. The V gene end was trimmed by 6 bases and the J gene end by 0 bases; junction bases not matched to a gene: 5. CDR3 length equals 15 residues. Individual cDNA molecules each received unique molecular identifiers attached to them. TCRdb used MiXCR to reprocess the 5' RACE reads, holding one entry per CDR3 protein. The sample shows about 49,000 distinct CDR3 sequences, roughly 12% of them seen only once. This clonotype was counted ten times or more. V usage is TRBV12-3 or TRBV12-4 and J usage is TRBJ1-1; 9 bases align to TRBD1. This clonotype originated in an adult who was a healthcare worker with PCR-confirmed SARS-CoV-2 infection or an uninfected control (not recorded which). The material sequenced was whole blood. Written as DNA, the CDR3 is TGTGCCAGCAGCACCGGACAGGGGCTGAACACTGAAGCTTTCTTT. It codes for CASSTGQGLNTEAFF.